These 19 T cell receptor beta chains share one sample of origin, sequenced in a study of CD8+ T cells in alopecia areata listed by TCRdb under 2018. CD4+ cells from several biomarker-study patients were further sorted into CD25+CD127- cells. Libraries were prepared through the immunoSEQ multiplex PCR assay. To provide template for TCR sequencing, every sample had RNA extracted and reverse transcribed into cDNA. TCRdb's version of the immuneACCESS table is confined to in-frame rearrangements and falls short of the full clone set. An unresolved V gene accounts for under half of the shortfall where checked; the remainder is of unknown origin. This sample holds about 20,000 clones; 60% to 65% were observed only once. 4.5% to 5.5% of the sample is held by the ten biggest clonotypes. The sample comprised CD4+ Tregs sorted from blood. Every receptor here comes from a human donor with alopecia areata.

The chain carries TRBV5-6 and TRBJ2-6, with TRBD1 matching over 10 bases. Trimming at V came to 2 bases and at J to 1 base, leaving 6 bases not matched to a gene. The CDR3 runs 18 residues. The germline V gene has CDR1 SGHDT and CDR2 YYEEEE. CDR3 coding DNA: TGTGCCAGCAGCTTTACATGGGACAGGGGTTCTGGGGCCAACGTCCTGACTTTC. Residues: CASSFTWDRGSGANVLTF.

This clone was seen a handful of times. The chain employs TRBV27 and TRBJ2-1; 13 bases are shared with TRBD2. This CDR3 is built from 16 residues. V lost 5 bases and J lost 4; bases outside the gene matches: 5. Germline values: CDR1 MNHEY, CDR2 SMNVEV (reference sequence). For the CDR3, the DNA is TGTGCCAGCAGTCCACTAGCGGGAGGGGGGTACAATGAGCAGTTCTTC. Translated, it gives CASSPLAGGGYNEQFF.

A few counts support this clone. V gene TRBV9 combines with J gene TRBJ2-1; 12 positions agree with TRBD2. Germline CDR1 SGDLS, CDR2 YYNGEE. The J segment lost 7 bases and the V segment lost 4 bases, leaving 9 bases of the junction unmatched. The CDR3 consists of 16 residues. Written as DNA, the CDR3 is TGTGCCAGCAGCCCACGAACTAGCGGGGGGACTAATGAGCAGTTCTTC. Protein product: CASSPRTSGGTNEQFF.

This clone was seen a few times. The chain is built from TRBV7-9 and TRBJ1-2; the match to TRBD1 covers 7 bases. The CDR3 runs 15 residues. The trim removed 0 bases at V and 4 bases at J, leaving 5 bases unmatched. CDR1 SEHNR and CDR2 FQNEAQ come from the germline V gene (reference sequence). CDR3 sequence: CASSLASGGSYGYTF. DNA of the CDR3: TGTGCCAGCAGCTTAGCGTCAGGGGGTTCCTATGGCTACACCTTC.

This clone was counted between two and nine times. The chain links TRBV14 to TRBJ1-1; TRBD1 might be the D (5 bases). This CDR3 contains 14 residues. Germline assignment: CDR1 SGHDN and CDR2 FVKESK. V was clipped by 4 bases and J by 1 base, with 10 bases between them. The CDR3 sequence is CASSRGRTNTEAFF. The CDR3 nucleotides read TGTGCCAGCAGCCGGGGACGGACGAACACTGAAGCTTTCTTT.

V is TRBV5-1 and J is TRBJ2-3, with a weak D call TRBD2 (5 bases). The CDR3 extends over 15 amino acids. V lost 0 bases and J lost 3, with 11 bases in between. Germline CDR1 and CDR2: SGHRS and YFSETQ. The CDR3 nucleotides read TGCGCCAGCAGCTTGGCCGGGATTGTGACAGATACGCAGTATTTT. This codes for CASSLAGIVTDTQYF.

The chain uses TRBV7-6 and TRBJ1-1; no clear D. This CDR3 has 13 amino acids. Germline CDR1 reads SGHVS; CDR2 reads FNYEAQ. The germline V and J ends were trimmed by 0 bases and 7 bases, with 9 bases remaining between them. The CDR3 DNA reads TGTGCCAGCAGCTTAGCGCAGCGGGGTGAAGCTTTCTTT. The encoded protein is CASSLAQRGEAFF.

J is TRBJ2-2 and V is TRBV5-1; no clear D gene. The length of the CDR3 is 13 residues. The germline V gene encodes CDR1 SGHRS and CDR2 YFSETQ. The V and J ends lost 0 bases and 7 bases respectively, with 7 bases between them. CDR3 sequence (DNA): TGCGCCAGCAGCTTGGAAGCGAGCGGGGAGCTGTTTTTT. As protein: CASSLEASGELFF.

The rearrangement joins TRBV19 to TRBJ1-2, with a weak D call TRBD1 (6 bases). Germline V gene sequence: CDR1 LNHDA, CDR2 SQIVND (reference sequence). The CDR3 spans 14 residues. V was cut by 5 bases and J by 7 bases, with 17 bases left in between. The CDR3 coding sequence is TGTGCCAGTAGTCTCTGGACAGAAGGGTCTGGCTACACCTTC. Protein sequence: CASSLWTEGSGYTF.

The chain recombines TRBV7-2 with TRBJ2-5, with D unclear. The CDR3 consists of 11 residues. In germline, CDR1 is SGHTA, CDR2 FQGNSA. Trimming took off 3 bases at V and 1 base at J, with 0 bases between the two ends. The CDR3 bases are TGTGCCAGCAGCTTCCAAGAGACCCAGTACTTC. Amino acids: CASSFQETQYF.

V gene TRBV28 combines with J gene TRBJ2-6; 7 bases match TRBD2. Germline lookup yields CDR1 MDHEN and CDR2 SYDVKM. Germline trimming cut 6 bases from V and 1 base from J; bases unmatched to any gene: 9. The CDR3 totals 17 residues. CDR3 loop: CASSLGGGGSGANVLTF. Here the CDR3 DNA reads TGTGCCAGCAGCCTAGGCGGGGGAGGGTCTGGGGCCAACGTCCTGACTTTC.

This clone was picked up a small number of times. The chain recombines TRBV4-3 with TRBJ1-2; TRBD1 matches at 8 bases. This CDR3 has 13 residues. With V trimmed by 2 bases and J by 6 bases, 2 bases remained unmatched. Germline loops: CDR1 LGHNA, CDR2 YSLEER. The chain's CDR3 is CASSQLTGDGYTF. The DNA for the CDR3 is TGCGCCAGCAGCCAATTGACAGGGGATGGCTACACCTTC.

The V gene is TRBV10-3, the J gene TRBJ2-1, with D perhaps matching TRBD2 (5 bases). Between the trimmed V and J ends, which lost 6 bases and 15 bases, there was a span of 18 bases. The length of the CDR3 is 12 residues. Looked up from germline, CDR1 is ENHRY and CDR2 is SYGVKD. The DNA for the CDR3 is TGTGCCATCAGGGCCACAGCATCGGGGTTGTTCTTC. Translating it yields CAIRATASGLFF.

The chain uses TRBV11-2 and TRBJ2-5; 7 bases align to TRBD2. The germline V gene encodes CDR1 SGHAT and CDR2 FQNNGV. Trimming cost V 7 bases and J 5 bases; bases outside gene matches: 10. This CDR3 is 14 amino acids long. CDR3 residues: CASTRGVLRETQYF. The CDR3 DNA follows: TGTGCCAGCACCCGGGGGGTTTTAAGGGAGACCCAGTACTTC.

The V call is TRBV29-1, the J call TRBJ2-1; 13 positions agree with TRBD2. Trimming took 1 base from V and 0 from J; bases not matched to a gene: 6. This CDR3 region has 18 residues. The germline V gene encodes CDR1 SQVTM and CDR2 ANQGSEA. The CDR3 region is CSVEGTSGSLSSYNEQFF. In nucleotides, the CDR3 is TGCAGCGTTGAAGGGACTAGCGGGAGTCTGAGCTCCTACAATGAGCAGTTCTTC.

V usage is TRBV28 and J usage is TRBJ1-4; D uncertain. Trimming took off 3 bases at V and 8 bases at J, with 7 bases between the two ends. Germline-derived CDR1 and CDR2 are MDHEN and SYDVKM. This CDR3 has 12 residues. The CDR3 nucleotides read TGTGCCAGCAGTTTTTTAGGGGAAAAACTGTTTTTT. Protein sequence: CASSFLGEKLFF.

The chain is built from TRBV7-2 and TRBJ1-5, with D uncertain. Trimming shortened V by 2 bases and J by 1 base, and 9 bases separated the two germline ends. Germline lookup yields CDR1 SGHTA and CDR2 FQGNSA. CDR3 size: 15 residues. As DNA, the CDR3 is TGTGCCAGCAGCTTAAATGCGGCGAGCAATCAGCCCCAGCATTTT. This encodes CASSLNAASNQPQHF.

In DNA form, the CDR3 reads TGTGCCAGCAGTACGCACCTCAGACAGGGGAGGGCCAAAAACATTCAGTACTTC. Translating gives CASSTHLRQGRAKNIQYF. The rearrangement links TRBV28 to TRBJ2-4, with 8 bases lining up with TRBD1. This CDR3 is 18 amino acids long. Germline assignment: CDR1 MDHEN and CDR2 SYDVKM. Trimming removed 5 bases from V and 1 base from J; junction bases left unmatched: 13.

This sequence joins TRBV11-2 and TRBJ2-1; 7 bases agree with TRBD2. V lost 2 bases, J lost 2 bases, and 3 bases stayed unmatched. Per germline, CDR1 SGHAT and CDR2 FQNNGV. The length of the CDR3 is 15 residues. CDR3 nucleotide sequence: TGTGCCAGCAGCTTAATGGGGGGGACCTACAATGAGCAGTTCTTC. This codes for CASSLMGGTYNEQFF.